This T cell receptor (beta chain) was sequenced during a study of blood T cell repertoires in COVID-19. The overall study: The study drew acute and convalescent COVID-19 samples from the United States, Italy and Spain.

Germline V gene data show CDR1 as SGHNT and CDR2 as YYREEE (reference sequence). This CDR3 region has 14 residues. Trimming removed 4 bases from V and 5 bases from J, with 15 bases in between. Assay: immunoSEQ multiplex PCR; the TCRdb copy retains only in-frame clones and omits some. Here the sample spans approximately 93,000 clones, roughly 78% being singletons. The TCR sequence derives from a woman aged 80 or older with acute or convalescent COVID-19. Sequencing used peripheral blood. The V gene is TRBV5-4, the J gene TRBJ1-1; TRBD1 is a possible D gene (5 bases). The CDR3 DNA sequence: TGTGCCAGCAGCCCAACGGGGGGAGAGACTGAAGCTTTCTTT. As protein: CASSPTGGETEAFF.